The 9 T cell receptor beta chains below come from one sample, sequenced in a study of lymphopenia after photon versus proton radiotherapy. Profiling relied on immunoSEQ multiplex PCR, and the TCRdb table lists in-frame clones only, not all of them. The sample records around 70,000 clones, around 93% being singletons. Sequenced here: peripheral blood, sampled from a patient treated with photon-based radiotherapy. The source is a woman aged 40 to 50 with cholangiocarcinoma.

The chain employs TRBV6-6 and TRBJ1-3, with D tentatively TRBD1 (5 bases). This CDR3 spans 14 amino acids. Trimming took off 7 bases at V and 1 base at J, with 11 bases between the two ends. Germline V gives CDR1 MNHNY, CDR2 SVGAGI (reference sequence). The chain's CDR3 is CASNLGDSGNTIYF. The CDR3 coding sequence is TGTGCCAGCAACCTAGGGGATTCTGGAAACACCATATATTTT.

The chain employs TRBV5-1 and TRBJ2-5, with D hard to call. V dropped 4 bases and J dropped 8 bases, with 15 bases sitting between them. Germline CDR1 reads SGHRS; CDR2 reads YFSETQ. CDR3 length equals 13 residues. The CDR3 DNA reads as TGCGCCAGCAGCCGTGGACCCGGAGATACCCAGTACTTC. As protein: CASSRGPGDTQYF.

This clone was counted a few times. The CDR3 bases are TGTGCCAGCAACGCGGGACAGTCAAATCAGCCCCAGCATTTT. This sequence encodes CASNAGQSNQPQHF. V usage is TRBV6-1 and J usage is TRBJ1-5, with 7 bases lining up with TRBD1. CDR1 and CDR2 (germline): MNHNS, SASEGT. V gave up 7 bases and J gave up 4 bases; unmatched junction bases: 7. The CDR3 extends over 14 amino acids.

The gene calls are TRBV5-1 and TRBJ1-6; a possible D gene is TRBD1 (5 bases). CDR1 and CDR2 from the germline V gene are SGHRS and YFSETQ. This CDR3 has 15 residues. Trimming left V 4 bases short and J 8 bases short, with 16 bases between. The CDR3 sequence: CASSAGTGPDSPLHF. CDR3 bases: TGCGCCAGCAGCGCCGGGACGGGCCCTGATTCACCCCTCCACTTT.

V and J are TRBV5-1 and TRBJ1-1; no firm D call. The V end lost 2 bases, the J end lost 2 bases, and 10 bases lay between the germline ends. The germline CDR1 and CDR2 sequences are SGHRS and YFSETQ. The CDR3 is 14 amino acids. CDR3 protein: CASSLDTLNTEAFF. The CDR3 DNA reads TGCGCCAGCAGCTTAGACACCTTAAACACTGAAGCTTTCTTT.

The CDR3 bases are TGTGCCAGCAGATTTCAGGGGGGCACTGAAGCTTTCTTT. Amino acid sequence: CASRFQGGTEAFF. The rearrangement uses TRBV28 and TRBJ1-1; 7 bases align to TRBD1. The CDR3 has 13 amino acids. Germline loops: CDR1 MDHEN, CDR2 SYDVKM. The ends lost 6 bases at V and 4 bases at J; junction bases unmatched: 5. The whole variable domain, remainder taken from reference TRBV28 and TRBJ1-1, is DVKVTQSSRYLVKRTGEKVFLECVQDMDHENMFWYRQDPGLGLRLIYFSYDVKMKEKGDIPEGYSVSREKKERFSLILESASTNQTSMYLCASRFQGGTEAFFGQGTRLTVV.

This sequence joins TRBV7-9 and TRBJ2-2; D is tentatively TRBD1 or TRBD2 (6 bases each). Germline V gene data show CDR1 as SEHNR and CDR2 as FQNEAQ (reference sequence). CDR3 length equals 14 residues. V lost 5 bases, J lost 6 bases, and 13 bases lay in between. CDR3 in DNA: TGTGCCAGCAGCCCCCCGGGGGCTCCCGGGGAGCTGTTTTTT. It is translated as CASSPPGAPGELFF.

V and J are TRBV5-1 and TRBJ1-2, with D possibly being TRBD1 (5 bases). Germline V gene data show CDR1 as SGHRS and CDR2 as YFSETQ. The CDR3 is made up of 17 amino acids. Trimming took 6 bases from V and 1 from J, leaving 22 bases between them. The CDR3 sequence is CASTPVDKGRFNYGYTF. The CDR3 DNA is TGCGCCAGCACCCCTGTGGACAAGGGGAGATTTAACTATGGCTACACCTTC.

V gene TRBV30 combines with J gene TRBJ2-7; D call uncertain. The CDR3 sequence is 13 residues long. V gave up 0 bases and J gave up 7 bases, with 13 bases separating them. Germline CDR1 is GTSNPN and CDR2 is SVGIG (reference sequence). The chain's CDR3 is CAWSVRSSREQYF. Written as DNA, the CDR3 is TGTGCCTGGAGTGTACGCTCCTCACGGGAGCAGTACTTC.